The sequence of this T cell receptor (beta chain) was determined in a study of technical replicates of blood from several donors. Data came from immunoSEQ multiplex PCR; TCRdb stores just in-frame clones and leaves some out. This sample yields roughly 56,000 clones, of which roughly 96% are seen a single time; just over 3% belongs to the top ten. Germline CDR1 SEHNR, CDR2 FQNEAQ (reference sequence). J was trimmed by 0 bases and V by 6 bases; bases with no gene match: 4. The CDR3 loop spans 14 amino acids. The chain couples TRBV7-9 to TRBJ2-7, with TRBD1 identical over 8 bases. The source is a human donor in good health. Some clones in this sample may be carry-over from other donors' samples. What was sequenced was PBMCs. In nucleotides, the CDR3 is TGTGCCAGCAGGCAGGACAGGGTCTCCTACGAGCAGTACTTC. It translates to CASRQDRVSYEQYF. The variable domain in full, with the rest retrieved from reference TRBV7-9 and TRBJ2-7, is DTGVSQNPRHKITKRGQNVTFRCDPISEHNRLYWYRQTLGQGPEFLTYFQNEAQLEKSRLLSDRFSAERPKGSFSTLEIQRTEQGDSAMYLCASRQDRVSYEQYFGPGTRLTVT.